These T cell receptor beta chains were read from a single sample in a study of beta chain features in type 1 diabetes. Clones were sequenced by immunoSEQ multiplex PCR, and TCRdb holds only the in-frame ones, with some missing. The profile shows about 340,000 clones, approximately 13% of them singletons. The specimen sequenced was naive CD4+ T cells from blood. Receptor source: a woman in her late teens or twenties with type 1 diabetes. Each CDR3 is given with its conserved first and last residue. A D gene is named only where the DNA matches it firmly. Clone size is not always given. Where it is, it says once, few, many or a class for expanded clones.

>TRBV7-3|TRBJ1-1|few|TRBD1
TGTGCCAGCAGCTACAGGGGGCCTTCGAACACTGAAGCTTTCTTT
CASSYRGPSNTEAFF
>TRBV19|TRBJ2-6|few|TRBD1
TGTGCCACCAAGACAGGGGTAGGCTCTGGGGCCAACGTCCTGACTTTC
CATKTGVGSGANVLTF
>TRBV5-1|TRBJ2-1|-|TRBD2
TGCGCCAGCAGCTTGGGGACTAGCGGGATCAATGAGCAGTTCTTC
CASSLGTSGINEQFF
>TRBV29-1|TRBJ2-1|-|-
TGCAGCACGAAAGCAGGGGTTGGTTTAAATGAGCAGTTCTTC
CSTKAGVGLNEQFF
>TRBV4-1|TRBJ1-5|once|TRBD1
TGCGCCAGCAGCCAAGATCCGGGACAGGGTCACAATCAGCCCCAGCATTTT
CASSQDPGQGHNQPQHF
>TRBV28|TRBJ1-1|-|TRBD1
TGTGCCAGCAGTGGGCAGGGGGGCACTGAAGCTTTCTTT
CASSGQGGTEAFF
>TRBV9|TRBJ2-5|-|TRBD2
TGTGCCAGCAGCGTATTCAAGGGAGGGGAGGGGGAGACCCAGTACTTC
CASSVFKGGEGETQYF
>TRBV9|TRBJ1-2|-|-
TGTGCCAGCAGCTCCGGGACACCCTCTAACTATGGCTACACCTTC
CASSSGTPSNYGYTF
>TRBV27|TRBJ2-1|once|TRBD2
TGTGCCAGCAGTTATACATGGGGACTAGCGGGGTACAATGAGCAGTTCTTC
CASSYTWGLAGYNEQFF
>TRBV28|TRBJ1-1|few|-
TGTGCCAGCAGCAGGGGGAACACTGAAGCTTTCTTT
CASSRGNTEAFF
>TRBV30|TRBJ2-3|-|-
TGTGCCTGGAGTGTACCCAGTAGCACAGATACGCAGTATTTT
CAWSVPSSTDTQYF
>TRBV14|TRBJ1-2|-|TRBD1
TGTGCCAGCAGCCCATGGACAGGGTCGGTTGGCTACACCTTC
CASSPWTGSVGYTF
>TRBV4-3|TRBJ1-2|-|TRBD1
TGCGCCAGCAGCCAAGGGGACAGGGTCTATGGCTACACCTTC
CASSQGDRVYGYTF
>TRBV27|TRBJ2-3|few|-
TGTGCCAGCAGTCACCAGGTGGCAGATACGCAGTATTTT
CASSHQVADTQYF
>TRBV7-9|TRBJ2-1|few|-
TGTGCCAGCAGCTTCCTTGACAATGAGCAGTTCTTC
CASSFLDNEQFF
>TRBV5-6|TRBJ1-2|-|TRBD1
TGTGCCAGCAGCTTGCCGGGACAGGGTAACTATGGCTACACCTTC
CASSLPGQGNYGYTF
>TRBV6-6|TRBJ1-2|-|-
TGTGCCAGCAGTTTTCTAGCTAACTATGGCTACACCTTC
CASSFLANYGYTF
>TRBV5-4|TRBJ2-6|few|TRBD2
TGTGCCAGCAGCCCCTTGGGGACTAGTCCCTCTGGGGCCAACGTCCTGACTTTC
CASSPLGTSPSGANVLTF
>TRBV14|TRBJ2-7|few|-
TGTGCCAGCAGCCAAGATCTGGCGCGGGCCACCTACGAGCAGTACTTC
CASSQDLARATYEQYF
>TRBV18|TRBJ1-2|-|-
TGTGCCAGCTCACCACCGTCAGGAAACTATGGCTACACCTTC
CASSPPSGNYGYTF
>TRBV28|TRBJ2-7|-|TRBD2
TGTGCCAGCAGTTTATGGACTAGCGGGCGCTACGAGCAGTACTTC
CASSLWTSGRYEQYF
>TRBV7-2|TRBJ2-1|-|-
TGTGCCAGCAGCTTATCTCCCCGGGATGGGCAGTTCTTC
CASSLSPRDGQFF
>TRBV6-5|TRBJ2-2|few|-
TGTGCCAGCAGTTTAGATCGAAGGGAGCTGTTTTTT
CASSLDRRELFF
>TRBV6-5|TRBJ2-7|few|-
TGTGCCAGCAAAGGAGGGATCGAGCAGTACTTC
CASKGGIEQYF
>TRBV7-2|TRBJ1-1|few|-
TGTGCCAGCAGCTCCGGGGAGGGCACTGAAGCTTTCTTT
CASSSGEGTEAFF
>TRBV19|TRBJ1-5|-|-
TGTGCCAGTAGTATGGCGGGGGACGGGCCCAATCAGCCCCAGCATTTT
CASSMAGDGPNQPQHF
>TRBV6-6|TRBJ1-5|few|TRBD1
TGTGCCAGCAGTTGGGGACAGCTCAATCAGCCCCAGCATTTT
CASSWGQLNQPQHF
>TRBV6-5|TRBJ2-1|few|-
TGTGCCAGCAGGACTAGGCACAATGAGCAGTTCTTC
CASRTRHNEQFF
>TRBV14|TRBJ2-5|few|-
TGTGCCAGCAGCCAAGGACCGTTGCGGGCGTGGGAGACCCAGTACTTC
CASSQGPLRAWETQYF
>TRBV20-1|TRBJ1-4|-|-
TGCAGTGCTAGCCGCGATGAAAAACTGTTTTTT
CSASRDEKLFF
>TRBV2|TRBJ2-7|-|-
TGTGCCAGCAGTGGGGGAGCAGGCAAAGATTACTTC
CASSGGAGKDYF
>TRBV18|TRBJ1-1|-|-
TGTGCCAGCTCACCCGCGGTGAACACTGAAGCTTTCTTT
CASSPAVNTEAFF
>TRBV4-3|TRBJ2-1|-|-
TGCGCCAGCAGCCAAGCGCTCCCGGGGAAGAACAATGAGCAGTTCTTC
CASSQALPGKNNEQFF
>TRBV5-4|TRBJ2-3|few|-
TGTGCCAGCAGCTTGCGAGCGCAATTAAGCACAGATACGCAGTATTTT
CASSLRAQLSTDTQYF
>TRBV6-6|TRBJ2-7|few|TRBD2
TGTGCCAGCAGTCACCGACTAGCGGGGACCTACGAGCAGTACTTC
CASSHRLAGTYEQYF
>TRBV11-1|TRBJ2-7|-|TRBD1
TGTGCCAGCAGCCACAGGGGCCCCCACGAGCAGTACTTC
CASSHRGPHEQYF
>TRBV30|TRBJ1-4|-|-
TGTGCCTGGAGTGTGATAGGGACATATGAAAAACTGTTTTTT
CAWSVIGTYEKLFF
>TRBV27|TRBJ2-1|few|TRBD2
TGTGCCAGCAGTCGGACTAGCGGGAGTTATGAGCAGTTCTTC
CASSRTSGSYEQFF
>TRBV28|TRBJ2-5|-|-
TGTGCCAGCAGTCGGAACGGAGGGGGCGGAGAGACCCAGTACTTC
CASSRNGGGGETQYF
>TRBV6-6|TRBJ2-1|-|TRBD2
TGTGCCAGCAGCCACGGGGGGACTAGCGGGAAAGATGAGCAGTTCTTC
CASSHGGTSGKDEQFF
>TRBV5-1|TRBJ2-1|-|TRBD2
TGCGCCAGCAGCTGGGCTAGCGGACGGGGAGGCAATGAGCAGTTCTTC
CASSWASGRGGNEQFF
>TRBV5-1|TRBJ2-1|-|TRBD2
TGCGCCAGCAGCTTTGGACTAGCGGGTTCCTACAATGAGCAGTTCTTC
CASSFGLAGSYNEQFF
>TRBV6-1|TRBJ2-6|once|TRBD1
TGTGCCAGCAGTGAGCGGACAGGGGGTCTAACAGGGGCCAACGTCCTGACTTTC
CASSERTGGLTGANVLTF
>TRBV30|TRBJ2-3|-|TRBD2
TGTGCCGGAGATGGGGGAGGGCTGGGGCCAGATACGCAGTATTTT
CAGDGGGLGPDTQYF
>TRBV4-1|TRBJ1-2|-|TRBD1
TGCGCCAGCAGCCCACAGGGACAGGGGTATGGCTACACCTTC
CASSPQGQGYGYTF
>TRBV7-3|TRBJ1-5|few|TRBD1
TGTGCCAGCAGCTTAACGGACAGGGCGTATAGCAATCAGCCCCAGCATTTT
CASSLTDRAYSNQPQHF
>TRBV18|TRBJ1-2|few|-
-
CASSPPFGPGGYTF
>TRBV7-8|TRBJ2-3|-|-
TGTGCCAGCAGCTCGGATAGGGGAGATACGCAGTATTTT
CASSSDRGDTQYF
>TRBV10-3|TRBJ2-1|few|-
TGTGCCATTGTGCCTGGTGCTAGTCAGTACAATGAGCAGTTCTTC
CAIVPGASQYNEQFF
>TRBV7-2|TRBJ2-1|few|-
TGTGCCAGCAGCTTAGGAGCGGGTGAGCAGTTCTTC
CASSLGAGEQFF
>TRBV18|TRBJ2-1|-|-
TGTGCCAGCTCACCACGAATAGCAGACAATGAGCAGTTCTTC
CASSPRIADNEQFF
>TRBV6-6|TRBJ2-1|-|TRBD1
TGTGCCAGCAGCCTGGGACAGGGCCGTCATGAGCAGTTCTTC
CASSLGQGRHEQFF
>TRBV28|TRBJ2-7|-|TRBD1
TGTGCCAGCAGGGGACAGGGGACCTACGAGCAGTACTTC
CASRGQGTYEQYF
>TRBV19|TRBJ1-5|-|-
TGTGCCAGTAGTATTAGGCAGGGGAGTGGCAATCAGCCCCAGCATTTT
CASSIRQGSGNQPQHF
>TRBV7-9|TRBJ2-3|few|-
TGTGCCAGCAGCCTAGCCAGGGGAAGCACAGATACGCAGTATTTT
CASSLARGSTDTQYF
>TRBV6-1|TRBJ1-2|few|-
TGTGCCAGCAGTGGAACAGGCCTAAACTATGGCTACACCTTC
CASSGTGLNYGYTF
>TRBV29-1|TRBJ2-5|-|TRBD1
TGCAGCGCCTCGGGACAGTCGACCTGGACCCAGTACTTC
CSASGQSTWTQYF
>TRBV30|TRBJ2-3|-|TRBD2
TGTGCCTGGAGCCGGACTAGCGGGAGCGATACGCAGTATTTT
CAWSRTSGSDTQYF
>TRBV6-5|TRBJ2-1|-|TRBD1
TGTGCCAGCCATGACAGGGTCGGCGAGCAGTTCTTC
CASHDRVGEQFF
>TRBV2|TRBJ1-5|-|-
TGTGCCAGCAGTGAATCGGTGGGCAATCAGCCCCAGCATTTT
CASSESVGNQPQHF